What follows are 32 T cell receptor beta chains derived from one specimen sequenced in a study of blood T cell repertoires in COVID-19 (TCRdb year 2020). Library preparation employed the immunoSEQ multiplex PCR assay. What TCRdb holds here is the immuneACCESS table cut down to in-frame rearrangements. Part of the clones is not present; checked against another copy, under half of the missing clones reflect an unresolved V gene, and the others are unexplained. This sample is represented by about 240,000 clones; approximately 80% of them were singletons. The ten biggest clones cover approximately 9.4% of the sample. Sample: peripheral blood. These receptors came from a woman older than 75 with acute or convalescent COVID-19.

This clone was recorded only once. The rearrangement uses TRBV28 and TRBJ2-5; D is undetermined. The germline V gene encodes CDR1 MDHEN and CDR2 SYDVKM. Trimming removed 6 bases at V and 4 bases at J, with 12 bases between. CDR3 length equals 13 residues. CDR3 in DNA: TGTGCCAGCAGGTCTCCGGTCCTAGAGACCCAGTACTTC. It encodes CASRSPVLETQYF.

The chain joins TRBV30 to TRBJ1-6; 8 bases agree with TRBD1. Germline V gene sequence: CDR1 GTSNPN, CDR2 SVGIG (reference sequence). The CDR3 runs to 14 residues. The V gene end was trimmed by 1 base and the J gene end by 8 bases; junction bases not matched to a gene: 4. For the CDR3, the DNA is TGTGCCTGGAGTGCCTCGACAGGGGATTCACCCCTCCACTTT. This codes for CAWSASTGDSPLHF.

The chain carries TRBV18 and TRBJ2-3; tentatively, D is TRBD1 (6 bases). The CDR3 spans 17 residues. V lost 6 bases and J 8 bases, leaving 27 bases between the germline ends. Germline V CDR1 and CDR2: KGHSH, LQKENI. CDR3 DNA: TGTGCCAGCTCGCAGGTCCCGGGACACCTCCCGGGCGGTACGCAGTATTTT. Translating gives CASSQVPGHLPGGTQYF.

In nucleotides, the CDR3 is TGTGCCAGCGGCCTAGGAGGGGTTCCGCCTTCTGGAAACACCATATATTTT. Translating gives CASGLGGVPPSGNTIYF. The chain recombines TRBV2 with TRBJ1-3; perhaps TRBD1 as D (5 bases). The germline V gene has CDR1 SNHLY and CDR2 FYNNEI. V was pared by 8 bases and J by 1 base, with 21 bases between. The length of the CDR3 is 17 residues.

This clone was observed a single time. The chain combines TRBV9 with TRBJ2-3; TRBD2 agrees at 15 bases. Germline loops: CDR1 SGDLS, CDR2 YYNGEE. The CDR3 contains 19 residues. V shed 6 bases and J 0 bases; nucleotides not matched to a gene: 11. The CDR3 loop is CASNRGLAGGFTSTDTQYF. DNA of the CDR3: TGTGCCAGCAACCGGGGACTAGCGGGGGGCTTTACTAGCACAGATACGCAGTATTTT.

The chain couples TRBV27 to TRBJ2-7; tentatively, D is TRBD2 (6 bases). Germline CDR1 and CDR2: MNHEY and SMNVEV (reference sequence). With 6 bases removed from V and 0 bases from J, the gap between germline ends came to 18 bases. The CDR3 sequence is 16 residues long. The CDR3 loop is CASSHPMGGGSYEQYF. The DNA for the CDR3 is TGTGCCAGCAGCCACCCGATGGGGGGTGGCTCCTACGAGCAGTACTTC.

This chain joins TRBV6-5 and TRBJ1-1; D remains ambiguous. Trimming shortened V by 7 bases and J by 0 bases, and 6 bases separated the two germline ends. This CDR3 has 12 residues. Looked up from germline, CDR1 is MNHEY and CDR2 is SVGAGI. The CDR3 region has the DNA TGTGCCAGCAAATACTTGAACACTGAAGCTTTCTTT. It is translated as CASKYLNTEAFF.

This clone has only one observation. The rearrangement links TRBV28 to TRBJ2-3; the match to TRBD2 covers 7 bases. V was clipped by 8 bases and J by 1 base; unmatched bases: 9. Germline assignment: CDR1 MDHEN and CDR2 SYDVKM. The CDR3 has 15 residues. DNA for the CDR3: TGTGCCAGCCGTCCTTCGGGGGGTGGCACAGATACGCAGTATTTT. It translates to CASRPSGGGTDTQYF.

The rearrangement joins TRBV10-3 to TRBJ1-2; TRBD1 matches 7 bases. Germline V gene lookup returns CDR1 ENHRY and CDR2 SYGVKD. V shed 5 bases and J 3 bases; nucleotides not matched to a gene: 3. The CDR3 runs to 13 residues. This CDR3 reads CAISPDRDYGYTF. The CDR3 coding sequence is TGTGCCATCAGTCCCGACAGGGACTATGGCTACACCTTC.

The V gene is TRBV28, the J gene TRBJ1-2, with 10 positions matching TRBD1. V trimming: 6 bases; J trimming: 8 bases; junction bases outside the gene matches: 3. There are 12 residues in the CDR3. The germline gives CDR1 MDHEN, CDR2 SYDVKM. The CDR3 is CASSRQGAGYTF. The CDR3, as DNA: TGTGCCAGCAGCCGACAGGGGGCAGGCTACACCTTC.

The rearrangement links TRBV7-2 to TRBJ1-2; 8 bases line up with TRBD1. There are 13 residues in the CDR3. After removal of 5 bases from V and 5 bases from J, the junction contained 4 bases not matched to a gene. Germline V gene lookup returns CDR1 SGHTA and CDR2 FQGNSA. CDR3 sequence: CASSKQGGYGYTF. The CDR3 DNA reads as TGTGCCAGCAGCAAACAGGGGGGGTATGGCTACACCTTC.

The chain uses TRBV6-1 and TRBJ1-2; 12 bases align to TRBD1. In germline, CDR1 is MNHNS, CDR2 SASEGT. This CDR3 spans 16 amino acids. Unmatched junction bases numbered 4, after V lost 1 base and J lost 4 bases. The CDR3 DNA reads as TGTGCCAGCAGTGAAGAGGGGACAGGGGGCGTCTATGGCTACACCTTC. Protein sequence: CASSEEGTGGVYGYTF.

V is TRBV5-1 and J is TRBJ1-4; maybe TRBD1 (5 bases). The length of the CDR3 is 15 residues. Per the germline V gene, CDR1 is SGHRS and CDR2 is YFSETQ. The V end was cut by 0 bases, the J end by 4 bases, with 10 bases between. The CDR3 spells CASSLEGRDNEKLFF. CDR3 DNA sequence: TGCGCCAGCAGCTTGGAAGGCAGGGATAATGAAAAACTGTTTTTT.

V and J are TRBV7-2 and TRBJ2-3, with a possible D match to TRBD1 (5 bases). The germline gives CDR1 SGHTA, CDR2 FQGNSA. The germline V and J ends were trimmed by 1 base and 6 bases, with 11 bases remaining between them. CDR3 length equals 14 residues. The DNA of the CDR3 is TGTGCCAGCAGCTTAGGTGCCAGGGCGGATACGCAGTATTTT. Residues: CASSLGARADTQYF.

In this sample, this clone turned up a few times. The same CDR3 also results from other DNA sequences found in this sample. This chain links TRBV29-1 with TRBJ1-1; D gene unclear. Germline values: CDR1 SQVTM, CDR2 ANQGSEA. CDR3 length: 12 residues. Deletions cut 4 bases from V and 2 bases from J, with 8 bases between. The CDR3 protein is CSVARGNTEAFF. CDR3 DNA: TGCAGCGTTGCGCGCGGAAACACTGAAGCTTTCTTT.

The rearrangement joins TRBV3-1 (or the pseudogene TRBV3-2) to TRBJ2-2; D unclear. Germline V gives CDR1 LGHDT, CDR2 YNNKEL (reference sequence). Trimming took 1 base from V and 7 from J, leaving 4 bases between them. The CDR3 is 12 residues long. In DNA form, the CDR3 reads TGTGCCAGCAGCCAAGTTAACGGGGAGCTGTTTTTT. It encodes CASSQVNGELFF.

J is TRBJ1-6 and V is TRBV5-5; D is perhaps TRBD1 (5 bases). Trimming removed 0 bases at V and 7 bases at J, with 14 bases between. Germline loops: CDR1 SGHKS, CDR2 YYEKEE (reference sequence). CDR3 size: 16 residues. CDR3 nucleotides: TGTGCCAGCAGCTTGGGAAGGACATGGGTAAATTCACCCCTCCACTTT. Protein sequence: CASSLGRTWVNSPLHF.

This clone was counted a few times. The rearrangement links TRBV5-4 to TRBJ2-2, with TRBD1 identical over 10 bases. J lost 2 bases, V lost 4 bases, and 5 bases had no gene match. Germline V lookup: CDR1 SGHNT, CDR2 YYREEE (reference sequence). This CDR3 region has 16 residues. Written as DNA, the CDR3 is TGTGCCAGCAGCAGCCGGGACAGGGGAAACACCGGGGAGCTGTTTTTT. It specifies CASSSRDRGNTGELFF.

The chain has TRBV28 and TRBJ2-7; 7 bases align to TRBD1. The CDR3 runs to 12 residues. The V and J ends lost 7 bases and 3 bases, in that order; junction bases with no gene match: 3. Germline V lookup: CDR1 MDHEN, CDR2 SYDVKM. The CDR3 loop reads CASTRQGYEQYF. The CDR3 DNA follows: TGTGCCAGCACCAGACAGGGCTACGAGCAGTACTTC.

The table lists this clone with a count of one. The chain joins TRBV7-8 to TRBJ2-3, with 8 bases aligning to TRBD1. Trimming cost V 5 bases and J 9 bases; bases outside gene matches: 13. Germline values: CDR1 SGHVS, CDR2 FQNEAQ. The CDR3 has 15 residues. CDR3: CASSQVVRQGKTQYF. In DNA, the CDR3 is TGTGCCAGCAGCCAGGTCGTGCGACAGGGGAAAACGCAGTATTTT.

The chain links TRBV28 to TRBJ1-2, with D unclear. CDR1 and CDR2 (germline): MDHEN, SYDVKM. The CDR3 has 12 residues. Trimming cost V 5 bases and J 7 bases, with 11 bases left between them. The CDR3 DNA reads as TGTGCCAGCAGTACTACCGGGGTTGGCTACACCTTC. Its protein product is CASSTTGVGYTF.

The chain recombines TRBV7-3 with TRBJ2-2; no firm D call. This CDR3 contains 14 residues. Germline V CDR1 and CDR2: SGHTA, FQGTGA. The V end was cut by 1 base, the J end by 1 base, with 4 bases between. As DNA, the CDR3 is TGTGCCAGCAGCTTAAACAGGAACACCGGGGAGCTGTTTTTT. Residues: CASSLNRNTGELFF.

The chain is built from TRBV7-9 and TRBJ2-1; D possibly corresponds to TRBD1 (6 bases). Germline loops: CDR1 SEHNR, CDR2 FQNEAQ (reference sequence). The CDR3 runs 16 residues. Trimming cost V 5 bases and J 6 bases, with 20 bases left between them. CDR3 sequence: CASSPLQGGLTNEQFF. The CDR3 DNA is TGTGCCAGCAGCCCCCTACAGGGTGGGCTGACCAATGAGCAGTTCTTC.

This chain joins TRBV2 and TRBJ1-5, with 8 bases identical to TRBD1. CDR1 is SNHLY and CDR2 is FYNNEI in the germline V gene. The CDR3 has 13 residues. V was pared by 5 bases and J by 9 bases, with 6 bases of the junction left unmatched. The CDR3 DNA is TGTGCCAGCAGTCCGCAGGGGGCAGGGCCCCAGCATTTT. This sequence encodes CASSPQGAGPQHF. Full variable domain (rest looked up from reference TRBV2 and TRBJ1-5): EPEVTQTPSHQVTQMGQEVILRCVPISNHLYFYWYRQILGQKVEFLVSFYNNEISEKSEIFDDQFSVERPDGSNFTLKIRSTKLEDSAMYFCASSPQGAGPQHFGDGTRLSIL.

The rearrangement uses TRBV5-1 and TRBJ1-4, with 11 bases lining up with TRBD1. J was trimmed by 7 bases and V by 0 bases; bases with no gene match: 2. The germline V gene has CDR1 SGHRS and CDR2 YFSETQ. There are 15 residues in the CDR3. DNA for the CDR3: TGCGCCAGCAGCTTGGCCGGGACAGGGGGTGAAAAACTGTTTTTT. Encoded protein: CASSLAGTGGEKLFF.

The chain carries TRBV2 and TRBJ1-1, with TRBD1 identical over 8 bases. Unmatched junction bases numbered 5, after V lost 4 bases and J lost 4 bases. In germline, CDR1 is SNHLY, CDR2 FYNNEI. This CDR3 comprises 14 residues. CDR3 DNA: TGTGCCAGCAGTGGAAGGACAGGGCTCACTGAAGCTTTCTTT. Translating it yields CASSGRTGLTEAFF.

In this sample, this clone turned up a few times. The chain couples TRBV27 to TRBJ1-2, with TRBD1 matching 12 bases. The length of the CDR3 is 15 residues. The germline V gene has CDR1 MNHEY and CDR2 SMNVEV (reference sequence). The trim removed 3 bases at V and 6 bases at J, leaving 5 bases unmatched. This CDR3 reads CASSFRDRGPNGYTF. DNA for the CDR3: TGTGCCAGCAGTTTCCGGGACAGGGGGCCTAATGGCTACACCTTC.

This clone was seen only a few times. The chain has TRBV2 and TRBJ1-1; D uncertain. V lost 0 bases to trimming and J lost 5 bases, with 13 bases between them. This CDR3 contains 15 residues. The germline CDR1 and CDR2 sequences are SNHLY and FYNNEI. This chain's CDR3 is CASSEAAAAMTEAFF. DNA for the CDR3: TGTGCCAGCAGTGAAGCGGCGGCAGCGATGACTGAAGCTTTCTTT.

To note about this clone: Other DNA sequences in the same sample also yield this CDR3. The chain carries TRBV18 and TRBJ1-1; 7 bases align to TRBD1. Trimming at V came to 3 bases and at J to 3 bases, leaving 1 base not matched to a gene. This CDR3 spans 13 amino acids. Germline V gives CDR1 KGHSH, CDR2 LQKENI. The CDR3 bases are TGTGCCAGCTCACCCGGACAGGACACTGAAGCTTTCTTT. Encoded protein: CASSPGQDTEAFF. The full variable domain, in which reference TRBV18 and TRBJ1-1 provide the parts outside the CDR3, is NAGVMQNPRHLVRRRGQEARLRCSPMKGHSHVYWYRQLPEEGLKFMVYLQKENIIDESGMPKERFSAEFPKEGPSILRIQQVVRGDSAAYFCASSPGQDTEAFFGQGTRLTVV.

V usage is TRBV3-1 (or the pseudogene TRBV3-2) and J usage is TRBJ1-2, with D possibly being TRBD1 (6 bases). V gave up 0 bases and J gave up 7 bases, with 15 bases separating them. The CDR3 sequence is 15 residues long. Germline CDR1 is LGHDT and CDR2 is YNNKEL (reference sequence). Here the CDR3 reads CASSQDPGVGAGYTF. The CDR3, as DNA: TGTGCCAGCAGCCAAGATCCAGGGGTAGGGGCTGGCTACACCTTC.

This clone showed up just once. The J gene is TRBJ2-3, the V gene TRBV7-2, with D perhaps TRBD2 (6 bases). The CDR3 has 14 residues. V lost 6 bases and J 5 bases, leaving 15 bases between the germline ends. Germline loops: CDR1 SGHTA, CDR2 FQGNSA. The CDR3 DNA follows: TGTGCCAGCAGTTCAGTCTTCGGGGGAGATACGCAGTATTTT. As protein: CASSSVFGGDTQYF.

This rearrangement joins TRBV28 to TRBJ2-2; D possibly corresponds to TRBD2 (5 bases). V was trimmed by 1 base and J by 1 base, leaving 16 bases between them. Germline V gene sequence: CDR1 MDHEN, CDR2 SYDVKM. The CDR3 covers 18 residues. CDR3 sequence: CASSLSADSLRNTGELFF. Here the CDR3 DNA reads TGTGCCAGCAGTTTATCGGCGGACTCCCTAAGGAACACCGGGGAGCTGTTTTTT.